Below, 7 T cell receptor beta chains from the same sample are listed, as sequenced in a study of OX40 agonist ivuxolimab in advanced cancers. Produced via immunoSEQ multiplex PCR; TCRdb's table is partial and in-frame only. The sample lists over 10,000 clones, 80% seen once, with about 35% in the top ten. The source was CD4+ or CD8+ T cells sorted from blood, collected in a trial of the OX40 agonist ivuxolimab. The receptors derive from an adult with an advanced solid tumor such as melanoma, head and neck, liver or kidney cancer.

The CDR3 protein is CASSPVGQGSRLRWTQYF. CDR3 DNA: TGTGCCAGCAGTCCCGTAGGACAGGGCTCGAGGTTGAGATGGACCCAGTACTTC. The genes are TRBV13 and TRBJ2-5; TRBD1 matches at 8 bases. V trimming: 6 bases; J trimming: 7 bases; junction bases outside the gene matches: 22. The CDR3 spans 18 residues. The germline gives CDR1 PRHDT, CDR2 FYEKMQ (reference sequence).

The J gene is TRBJ2-7, the V gene TRBV2; 10 nucleotides agree with TRBD1. CDR1 is SNHLY and CDR2 is FYNNEI in the germline V gene. This CDR3 comprises 14 residues. The trim removed 7 bases at V and 7 bases at J, leaving 10 bases unmatched. CDR3 residues: CASNLGTGVEEQYF. The CDR3 nucleotides read TGTGCCAGCAACCTGGGGACAGGGGTGGAAGAGCAGTACTTC.

The gene calls are TRBV11-2 and TRBJ1-2, with TRBD1 as a possible D gene (5 bases). Looked up from germline, CDR1 is SGHAT and CDR2 is FQNNGV. The CDR3 extends over 17 amino acids. V was trimmed by 5 bases and J by 2 bases, leaving 21 bases between them. For the CDR3, the DNA is TGTGCCAGCAGCCATACTCCAGGGACCTCTCGGAACTATGGCTACACCTTC. Protein product: CASSHTPGTSRNYGYTF. Full variable domain (outside the CDR3, taken from reference TRBV11-2 and TRBJ1-2): EAGVAQSPRYKIIEKRQSVAFWCNPISGHATLYWYQQILGQGPKLLIQFQNNGVVDDSQLPKDRFSAERLKGVDSTLKIQPAKLEDSAVYLCASSHTPGTSRNYGYTFGSGTRLTVV.

This chain joins TRBV27 and TRBJ1-6; D not resolved. The CDR3 is made up of 15 amino acids. In germline, CDR1 is MNHEY, CDR2 SMNVEV (reference sequence). Trimming cost V 2 bases and J 0 bases, with 5 bases left between them. The CDR3 DNA is TGTGCCAGCAGTTTAGAGGTCTCCTATAATTCACCCCTCCACTTT. Its translation: CASSLEVSYNSPLHF.

The J gene is TRBJ2-7, the V gene TRBV2, with TRBD1 matching over 8 bases. Germline values: CDR1 SNHLY, CDR2 FYNNEI. This CDR3 has 15 amino acids. After removal of 4 bases from V and 0 bases from J, the junction contained 5 bases not matched to a gene. CDR3 nucleotide sequence: TGTGCCAGCAGTGCGGACAGGGCGAGCTCCTACGAGCAGTACTTC. Its protein product is CASSADRASSYEQYF.

This clone was detected only a few times. The V gene is TRBV7-8, the J gene TRBJ1-5; weak D call: TRBD1 (5 bases). The ends were cut back, 3 bases at V and 1 base at J, with 10 bases in the middle. The length of the CDR3 is 15 residues. Germline V CDR1 and CDR2: SGHVS, FQNEAQ. The chain's CDR3 is CASSFRPGSNQPQHF. CDR3 bases: TGTGCCAGCAGCTTCCGGCCAGGGAGCAATCAGCCCCAGCATTTT.

The J gene is TRBJ2-1, the V gene TRBV19; the match to TRBD2 covers 10 bases. The CDR3 contains 17 residues. Losses at the gene ends were 0 bases for V and 2 bases for J; bases not matched to a gene: 4. Germline-derived CDR1 and CDR2 are LNHDA and SQIVND (reference sequence). The CDR3 DNA is TGTGCCAGTAGTATAGATCGAGCGGGAGGGGCCTACAATGAGCAGTTCTTC. Translated, it gives CASSIDRAGGAYNEQFF. The whole variable domain, filled in from reference TRBV19 and TRBJ2-1, reads DGGITQSPKYLFRKEGQNVTLSCEQNLNHDAMYWYRQDPGQGLRLIYYSQIVNDFQKGDIAEGYSVSREKKESFPLTVTSAQKNPTAFYLCASSIDRAGGAYNEQFFGPGTRLTVL.